This T cell receptor beta chain is drawn from a study of blood T cell repertoires in COVID-19. About the study: COVID-19 samples collected from the United States, Italy and Spain covered acute and convalescent phases. T cells, B-cell-depleted T cells, or PBMCs supplied cDNA or gDNA.

Per the study methods: Researchers report that nucleated cell counts were estimated from reference gene primer amplification. Sequencing used immunoSEQ multiplex PCR; TCRdb keeps in-frame clones, though not all of them. V and J calls and clone size are as listed in that table; D and trimming were resolved from the DNA. The data contain some 87,000 clones, around 90% of them singletons. With 3 bases removed from V and 4 bases from J, the gap between germline ends came to 7 bases. The length of the CDR3 is 12 residues. Germline V gene data show CDR1 as SGDLS and CDR2 as YYNGEE. Patients from Seattle were sampled longitudinally, starting during active infection.

The specimen was peripheral blood. This receptor was obtained from a human donor with COVID-19, enrolled during active disease. The donor label of this sample is uncertain. The V gene is TRBV9, the J gene TRBJ1-2; D remains unclear. CDR3 sequence: CASSDRSYGYTF. CDR3 sequence (DNA): TGTGCCAGCAGCGACCGGAGCTATGGCTACACCTTC.